A selection of T cell receptor beta chains follows, all from one sample in a study of blood T cell repertoires in COVID-19. TCRdb's table, derived via immunoSEQ multiplex PCR, lists solely in-frame clones and lacks some. Here the sample spans around 50,000 clones, 87% being singletons. Sequenced: peripheral blood. Source of these receptors: a man aged 50 to 60 with active COVID-19. The CDR3 runs from the conserved cysteine through the conserved F or W. D genes are given only for firm matches. Rows may omit the clone size; those that give it use once, few, many or a size class.

V gene: TRBV27
J gene: TRBJ2-7
D gene: .
clone size: few
CDR3 DNA: TGTGCCAGCAGTTTAAAATCAGGCTACGAGCAGTACTTC
CDR3 protein: CASSLKSGYEQYF

V gene: TRBV28
J gene: TRBJ2-3
D gene: TRBD1
clone size: .
CDR3 DNA: TGTGCCAGCATTCGCGACAGGGCGAGGGCAGATACGCAGTATTTT
CDR3 protein: CASIRDRARADTQYF

V gene: TRBV12-3/TRBV12-4
J gene: TRBJ2-7
D gene: .
clone size: .
CDR3 DNA: TGTGCCAGCAGCCTAACTAGCTTGTACGAGCAGTACTTC
CDR3 protein: CASSLTSLYEQYF

V gene: TRBV4-1
J gene: TRBJ2-7
D gene: TRBD2
clone size: .
CDR3 DNA: TGCGCCAGCAGCCAAGGGCTCGCGGCTAGCGGGACCATCTACGAGCAGTACTTC
CDR3 protein: CASSQGLAASGTIYEQYF

V gene: TRBV28
J gene: TRBJ1-2
D gene: TRBD1
clone size: .
CDR3 DNA: TGTGCCAGCAGTTCCCGGGACAGGGGTCGGGAGGGCTACACCTTC
CDR3 protein: CASSSRDRGREGYTF

V gene: TRBV3-1/TRBV3-2
J gene: TRBJ2-7
D gene: TRBD2
clone size: .
CDR3 DNA: TGTGCCAGCAGCCCACCGGGACTAGGATACGAGCAGTACTTC
CDR3 protein: CASSPPGLGYEQYF

V gene: TRBV5-1
J gene: TRBJ2-7
D gene: .
clone size: .
CDR3 DNA: TGCGCCAGCAGCATAACAGCCCATACCAGCTACGAGCAGTACTTC
CDR3 protein: CASSITAHTSYEQYF

V gene: TRBV5-4
J gene: TRBJ1-1
D gene: .
clone size: .
CDR3 DNA: TGTGCCAGCAGCGGGGGGAGGGTGTACACTGAAGCTTTCTTT
CDR3 protein: CASSGGRVYTEAFF

V gene: TRBV29-1
J gene: TRBJ2-1
D gene: TRBD2
clone size: .
CDR3 DNA: TGCAGCGTTGAAGATCGTGGGACTAGCGGGAGGCCGTACAATGAGCAGTTCTTC
CDR3 protein: CSVEDRGTSGRPYNEQFF

V gene: TRBV11-2
J gene: TRBJ1-3
D gene: TRBD1
clone size: .
CDR3 DNA: TGTGCCAGCAGCTGGACAGGGGACGGAAACACCATATATTTT
CDR3 protein: CASSWTGDGNTIYF

V gene: TRBV6-2/TRBV6-3
J gene: TRBJ2-3
D gene: TRBD2
clone size: .
CDR3 DNA: TGTGCCAGCAGTTACGATCTAGCGGGAGGGGATACAGATACGCAGTATTTT
CDR3 protein: CASSYDLAGGDTDTQYF

V gene: TRBV11-2
J gene: TRBJ2-1
D gene: TRBD2
clone size: .
CDR3 DNA: TGTGCCAGCAGGAACGGACTAGCGGGAACCGCCCTAAGGGAGCAGTTCTTC
CDR3 protein: CASRNGLAGTALREQFF

V gene: TRBV28
J gene: TRBJ2-7
D gene: TRBD1
clone size: once
CDR3 DNA: TGTGCCAGCAGTTCAAGGGACAGGATAGTCTACGAGCAGTACTTC
CDR3 protein: CASSSRDRIVYEQYF

V gene: TRBV2
J gene: TRBJ2-2
D gene: .
clone size: .
CDR3 DNA: TGTGCCAGCAGGACAGGATCCACCGGGGAGCTGTTTTTT
CDR3 protein: CASRTGSTGELFF

V gene: TRBV15
J gene: TRBJ1-1
D gene: .
clone size: .
CDR3 DNA: TGTGCCACCAGCATAAACAGGAGGAACACTGAAGCTTTCTTT
CDR3 protein: CATSINRRNTEAFF

V gene: TRBV20-1
J gene: TRBJ1-1
D gene: .
clone size: .
CDR3 DNA: TGCAGTGCTAGTTTCCAGGGGCAGAACACTGAAGCTTTCTTT
CDR3 protein: CSASFQGQNTEAFF

V gene: TRBV7-9
J gene: TRBJ1-2
D gene: .
clone size: once
CDR3 DNA: TGTGCCAGCAGCTTAGCGGAGCGGCCCTATGGCTACACCTTC
CDR3 protein: CASSLAERPYGYTF

V gene: TRBV19
J gene: TRBJ1-4
D gene: .
clone size: .
CDR3 DNA: TGTGCCACCTCCTACCGAGGGATCCATGCAACTAATGAAAAACTGTTTTTT
CDR3 protein: CATSYRGIHATNEKLFF

V gene: TRBV19
J gene: TRBJ2-7
D gene: TRBD1
clone size: .
CDR3 DNA: TGTGCCAGTAGTCGAGCGGGGAGGACAGGGGGCCTTAACGAGCAGTACTTC
CDR3 protein: CASSRAGRTGGLNEQYF

V gene: TRBV6-5
J gene: TRBJ2-3
D gene: .
clone size: .
CDR3 DNA: TGTGCCAGCAGTAAATACAGGGGAGGTACAGATACGCAGTATTTT
CDR3 protein: CASSKYRGGTDTQYF

V gene: TRBV5-4
J gene: TRBJ1-1
D gene: TRBD1
clone size: .
CDR3 DNA: TGTGCCAGCACCCCAACAGGGGGCGCCCAGCCGAACACTGAAGCTTTCTTT
CDR3 protein: CASTPTGGAQPNTEAFF

V gene: TRBV7-2
J gene: TRBJ2-7
D gene: TRBD2
clone size: .
CDR3 DNA: TGTGCCAGCAGCTCACCTTCGGCTAGCGGTTTATGGGAGCAGTACTTC
CDR3 protein: CASSSPSASGLWEQYF

V gene: TRBV6-4
J gene: TRBJ1-1
D gene: .
clone size: once
CDR3 DNA: TGTGCCAGCAGTGACAGGGGGAACACTGAAGCTTTCTTT
CDR3 protein: CASSDRGNTEAFF

V gene: TRBV6-1
J gene: TRBJ2-7
D gene: .
clone size: .
CDR3 DNA: TGTGCCAGCAGTGAAGGTCAGAACTACGAGCAGTACTTC
CDR3 protein: CASSEGQNYEQYF

V gene: TRBV5-1
J gene: TRBJ2-3
D gene: .
clone size: few
CDR3 DNA: TGCGCCAGCAGCGAACAGGCGAATTCGGATACGCAGTATTTT
CDR3 protein: CASSEQANSDTQYF

V gene: TRBV6-2/TRBV6-3
J gene: TRBJ2-5
D gene: TRBD2
clone size: .
CDR3 DNA: TGTGCCAGCAGTTACCCAACCGGGACTAGCGACCTCCAAGAGACCCAGTACTTC
CDR3 protein: CASSYPTGTSDLQETQYF

V gene: TRBV7-2
J gene: TRBJ1-1
D gene: .
clone size: few
CDR3 DNA: TGTGCCAGCAGCTTACTAGGAGCTATGAACACTGAAGCTTTCTTT
CDR3 protein: CASSLLGAMNTEAFF

V gene: TRBV6-6
J gene: TRBJ2-3
D gene: .
clone size: .
CDR3 DNA: TGTGCCAGCAGCCGAATTAACGCCCTACTGACTAGCACAGATACGCAGTATTTT
CDR3 protein: CASSRINALLTSTDTQYF

V gene: TRBV28
J gene: TRBJ1-1
D gene: .
clone size: .
CDR3 DNA: TGTGCCAGCAGTTTACAGGGCCCGAACACTGAAGCTTTCTTT
CDR3 protein: CASSLQGPNTEAFF

V gene: TRBV24-1
J gene: TRBJ2-1
D gene: .
clone size: .
CDR3 DNA: TGTGCCACCAGTGATACGGTTCGGCAGGGTCACAATGAGCAGTTCTTC
CDR3 protein: CATSDTVRQGHNEQFF

V gene: TRBV10-3
J gene: TRBJ2-3
D gene: .
clone size: .
CDR3 DNA: TGTGCCATCAGTGGAACAGGGACCACAGATACGCAGTATTTT
CDR3 protein: CAISGTGTTDTQYF

V gene: TRBV7-2
J gene: TRBJ1-1
D gene: .
clone size: .
CDR3 DNA: TGTGCCAGCAGCTTACAACAGGGTCTGAACACTGAAGCTTTCTTT
CDR3 protein: CASSLQQGLNTEAFF

V gene: TRBV11-3
J gene: TRBJ2-3
D gene: TRBD2
clone size: .
CDR3 DNA: TGTGCCAGCAGCTTAGGGAGAGTAGCGGGAGGCGCAGATACGCAGTATTTT
CDR3 protein: CASSLGRVAGGADTQYF

V gene: TRBV11-3
J gene: TRBJ1-2
D gene: TRBD1
clone size: .
CDR3 DNA: TGTGCCAGCAGCGGACGGGACAGGAGTCTATCGGCCAATGGCTACACCTTC
CDR3 protein: CASSGRDRSLSANGYTF